This T cell receptor (beta chain) was recovered during a study of T cell repertoires in cytomegalovirus infection. Study in general: From public TCR beta signatures came an indication of both CMV infection and matching HLA type.

This clonotype was detected a few times. Trimming took 4 bases from V and 7 from J; bases not matched to a gene: 6. Germline V lookup: CDR1 SQVTM, CDR2 ANQGSEA. This CDR3 comprises 14 residues. Each CDR3 protein gets one entry after TCRdb re-called the reads with MiXCR. The sample carries 350,000 to 450,000 distinct CDR3 sequences, 15% to 20% recorded once. The sample comprised PBMCs. This TCR was sampled from a human donor in good health (CMV status not recorded). Some clones in this sample may be carry-over from other donors' samples. The chain links TRBV29-1 to TRBJ2-1; 11 bases map to TRBD2. For the CDR3, the DNA is TGCAGCGTTGTGGCTAGCGGGGGGTTGAATGAGCAGTTCTTC. This sequence encodes CSVVASGGLNEQFF.